A single T cell receptor (beta chain) is shown here with its context. The antigen is unknown. The junction does not match germline at one end; this may be a read error. Looked up from germline, CDR1 is SSHAT and CDR2 is FNYEAQ (reference sequence). CDR3 length: 16 amino acids. Assay used: immunoSEQ multiplex PCR; TCRdb lists only in-frame clones, some missing. Of about 310,000 clones listed, 80% are singletons. The sample originates from a study of cytotoxic CD8 clonotypes in ibrutinib-treated CLL. Looking at the study overall: Once treatment had gone on for a median of around 11 months, range 6 to 36, response samples were drawn.

The study's findings and limits: Clonality rose at ibrutinib response, held steady in sustained remission, and fell toward baseline at progression. Treatment saw public clonotypes, which were uncommon, either contract or stay stable. Clonality measured at baseline exceeded age-matched healthy donors, tracking circulating CD8+ T-cell counts.

The TCR comes from a human donor with chronic lymphocytic leukemia. The chain is built from TRBV7-7 and TRBJ1-4, with D unclear. The sequencing used PBMCs, collected before ibrutinib treatment. The CDR3 loop reads CASSGRVGEANEKLFF. The CDR3 DNA sequence: TGTGCTAGCAGCGGCCGGGTTGGGGAAGCTAATGAAAAACTGTTTTTT.